The entry below describes one T cell receptor beta chain. The entry originates in a study of T cell changes during pregnancy in multiple sclerosis. CDR1 SGHRS and CDR2 YFSETQ come from the germline V gene. The V gene lost 0 bases and the J gene lost 4 bases, with 13 bases spanning the gap. CDR3 length: 15 amino acids. Assay used: immunoSEQ multiplex PCR; TCRdb lists only in-frame clones, some missing. The top ten clones hold around 0.79% of a sample with over 80,000 clones, less than 95% of them seen once. This chain uses TRBV5-1 with TRBJ1-2; tentative D call: TRBD1 (5 bases). The material sequenced was peripheral blood, taken in the second trimester of pregnancy. This TCR was recovered from a female donor in good health, enrolled as a control in a pregnancy study. CDR3 residues: CASSLEDRLGYGYTF. In DNA form, the CDR3 reads TGCGCCAGCAGCTTGGAAGACAGACTTGGCTATGGCTACACCTTC.